This TCR beta chain was captured in a study of cytomegalovirus exposure and HLA in healthy donors. CDR3 length: 14 amino acids. Trimming cost V 3 bases and J 0 bases, with 6 bases left between them. Per the germline V gene, CDR1 is SGHAT and CDR2 is FQNNGV. On this clone: Its specificity is not known.

Study-level findings and limits: The authors assumed roughly uniform sequencing depth across donors for presence/absence analyses. The authors later found HLA-associated TCR beta chains more clonally expanded than equally common others.

Primers: 60 Vbeta forward and 13 Jbeta reverse. TCRdb's copy holds only in-frame clones and misses some; the assay was immunoSEQ multiplex PCR. The profile shows approximately 170,000 clones, 65% to 85% of them singletons. The origin of this receptor is a woman in her forties in good health and CMV-seropositive. This chain links TRBV11-2 with TRBJ2-1; D call uncertain. The material sequenced was PBMCs. The CDR3: CASSFASSYNEQFF. The CDR3 DNA follows: TGTGCCAGCAGCTTTGCGAGCTCCTACAATGAGCAGTTCTTC.